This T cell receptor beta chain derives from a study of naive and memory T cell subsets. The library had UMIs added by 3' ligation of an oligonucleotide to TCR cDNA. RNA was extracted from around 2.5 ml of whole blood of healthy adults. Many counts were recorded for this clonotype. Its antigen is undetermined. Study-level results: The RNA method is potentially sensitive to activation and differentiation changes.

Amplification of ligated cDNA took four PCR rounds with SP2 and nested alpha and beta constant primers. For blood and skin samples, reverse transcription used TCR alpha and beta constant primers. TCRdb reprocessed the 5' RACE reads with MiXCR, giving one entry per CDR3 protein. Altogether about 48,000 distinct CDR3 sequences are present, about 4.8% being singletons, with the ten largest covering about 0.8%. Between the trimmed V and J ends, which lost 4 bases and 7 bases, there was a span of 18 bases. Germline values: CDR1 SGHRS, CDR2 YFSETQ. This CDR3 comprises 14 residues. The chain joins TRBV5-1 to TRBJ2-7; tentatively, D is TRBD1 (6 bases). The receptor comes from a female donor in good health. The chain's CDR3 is CASSVSGTTPEQYF. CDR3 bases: TGCGCCAGCAGCGTATCCGGGACAACCCCAGAGCAGTACTTC.